This T cell receptor beta chain was found in a study of cytomegalovirus exposure and HLA in healthy donors. The CDR3 consists of 13 residues. Trimming shortened V by 3 bases and J by 5 bases, and 9 bases separated the two germline ends. In germline, CDR1 is SNHLY, CDR2 FYNNEI. Donors were nominally healthy when sampled, though unrecorded immune exposures were likely. PCR was performed using 60 Vbeta and 13 Jbeta primers. Generated by immunoSEQ multiplex PCR, the TCRdb table keeps only in-frame clones and is missing some. Of about 180,000 clones in the sample, 85% were seen once. In the case of this clone: Its antigen is undetermined.

The study's findings and limits: Reportedly, TCR beta sequences accurately predicted HLA-A and HLA-B alleles in most subjects. Later analysis demonstrated an association between a missense DCLRE1C variant and TCR beta V- and J-gene trimming. Both high specificity and high sensitivity reportedly marked the classifier's diagnosis of cytomegalovirus status.

The sample taken for sequencing was PBMCs. This receptor was identified in a boy aged 2 to 10 in good health and CMV-seronegative. The chain employs TRBV2 and TRBJ2-3; D is undetermined. The CDR3 loop is CASSDLLVDTQYF. The CDR3 coding sequence is TGTGCCAGCAGTGACCTACTCGTAGATACGCAGTATTTT. Using reference TRBV2 and TRBJ2-3 for the parts outside the CDR3, the full variable domain is EPEVTQTPSHQVTQMGQEVILRCVPISNHLYFYWYRQILGQKVEFLVSFYNNEISEKSEIFDDQFSVERPDGSNFTLKIRSTKLEDSAMYFCASSDLLVDTQYFGPGTRLTVL.